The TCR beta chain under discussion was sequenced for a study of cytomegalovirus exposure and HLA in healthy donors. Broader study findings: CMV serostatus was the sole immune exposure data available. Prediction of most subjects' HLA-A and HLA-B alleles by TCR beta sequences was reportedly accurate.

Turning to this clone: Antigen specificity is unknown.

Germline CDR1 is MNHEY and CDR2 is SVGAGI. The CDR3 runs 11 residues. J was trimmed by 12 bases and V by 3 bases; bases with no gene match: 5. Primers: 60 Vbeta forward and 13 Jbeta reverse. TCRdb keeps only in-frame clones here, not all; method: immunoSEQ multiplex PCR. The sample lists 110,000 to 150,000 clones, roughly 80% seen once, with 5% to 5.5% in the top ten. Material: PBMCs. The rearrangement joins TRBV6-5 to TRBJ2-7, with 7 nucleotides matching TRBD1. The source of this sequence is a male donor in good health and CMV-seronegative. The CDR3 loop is CASSYRDSLYF. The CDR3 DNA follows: TGTGCCAGCAGTTATCGGGACAGCCTGTACTTC.